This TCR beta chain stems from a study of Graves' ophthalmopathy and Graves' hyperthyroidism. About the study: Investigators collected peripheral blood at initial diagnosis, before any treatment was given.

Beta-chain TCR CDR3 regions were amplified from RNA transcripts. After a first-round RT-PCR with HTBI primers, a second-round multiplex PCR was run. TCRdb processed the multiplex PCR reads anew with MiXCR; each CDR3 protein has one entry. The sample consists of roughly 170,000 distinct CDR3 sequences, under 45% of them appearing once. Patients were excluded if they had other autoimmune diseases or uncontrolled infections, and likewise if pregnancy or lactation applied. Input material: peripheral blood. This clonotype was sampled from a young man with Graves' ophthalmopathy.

The CDR3 here is CSVTSGRAAGELFF. Written as DNA, the CDR3 is TGCAGCGTTACTAGCGGGAGGGCCGCCGGGGAGCTGTTTTTT. The V and J genes are TRBV29-1 and TRBJ2-2; 13 bases map to TRBD2. Germline V gene data show CDR1 as SQVTM and CDR2 as ANQGSEA. V lost 5 bases to trimming and J lost 6 bases; unmatched junction nucleotides: 3. The CDR3 runs to 14 residues.